This TCR beta chain was identified during a study of cytomegalovirus exposure and HLA in healthy donors (dated by TCRdb to the late 2010s). For the study in its entirety: An earlier analysis of about 560 of the donors reported 276 Gb of sequence data and 95 million to 120 million unique TCR beta sequences obtained from approximately 180 million T cells. Roughly 300 gigabases of sequencing data and approximately 92 million unique TCR sequences made up an early release that covered under 750 HLA-typed donors. Of the 350 to 450 genotyped donors, approximately 80% were placed in the genetic ancestry cluster associated with self-reported Caucasian donors. The study was designed to test whether signatures of past pathogen exposure could be identified by cataloging public T cell receptors. The T cell repertoires of 666 subjects were profiled by immunosequencing and related to cytomegalovirus serostatus. Besides the first cohort of approximately 670 subjects, a separate validation cohort made up of 120 different subjects was used. To predict cytomegalovirus infection status, the study brought together high-throughput TCR immunosequencing, statistical association of individual TCRs with disease status, and machine learning. In a later analysis, previously published TCR beta repertoires from hundreds of donors were re-analyzed and high-resolution HLA genotyping was added so that TCR occurrence patterns could be studied. The later analysis used no new phenotypic data to find candidate immune exposures, relying instead on TCR beta sequences and their occurrence across donors. An earlier analysis of some 600 of the donors applied high-throughput TCR beta sequencing to assess whether each TCR beta V gene segment acted as functional or pseudogenic. Alongside the repertoire data, information on donor age, sex, ethnicity and CMV serostatus was compiled. Genome-wide SNP genotypes for about 65% of the 666 donors were used in a later genetic analysis, which treated that subset as a discovery cohort. Every repertoire in the discovery cohort had been generated on one and the same sequencing platform. HLA typing included class I and class II loci at four-digit resolution. Typing coverage varied by locus: roughly 629-630 donors for A, B, C, DRB1 and DQB1; approximately 560 for DQA1; over 600 for DPA1; approximately 490 for DPB1. Several DR-DQ haplotypes were handled as single units for association and clustering because linkage in the cohort was strong. On average, 235,054 unique TCR beta nucleotide sequences were sequenced per donor among fewer than 500 genotyped donors of the cohort, with roughly 19% of those sequences being non-productive.

Library generation was performed with the immunoSEQ multiplex PCR assay. For the multiplex PCR, a mixture combining 60 forward primers for TCR Vbeta segments and 13 reverse primers for TCR Jbeta segments was used. Amplification of the CDR3 region of rearranged TCR beta genes was performed with a multiplex PCR assay on genomic DNA. On the Illumina HiSeq System, the amplified TCR beta libraries were sequenced as 87-base-pair reads. As for how the authors treated the data: A later analysis counted 65 million to 90 million unique TCR beta chains across the approximately 700 repertoires, and some 11 million of these chains were shared by at least two donors. To remove PCR and sequencing errors, raw reads were error-corrected and collapsed into unique sequences using a nearest-neighbor algorithm that merged closely related sequences. CDR3 sequences were aligned to IMGT reference sequences to assign V, D and J gene segments. Each retained sequence needed at least a six-nucleotide match to both a V gene segment and a J gene segment. A rearrangement counted as productive if the CDR3 had no stop codons and remained in frame with V and J, and every other rearrangement counted as non-productive. CDR3 was defined by IMGT convention, running from the second conserved V-encoded cysteine to the conserved J-encoded phenylalanine. The earlier analysis of around 640 of the donors excluded sequences that lacked an unambiguous match to a single V gene segment. In an earlier analysis of approximately 590 of the donors, V segments were called functional above 56.7% productive rearrangements and were called segregating when the between-donor standard deviation exceeded 5%. A statistical classification framework was developed to diagnose cytomegalovirus status using the catalog of TCR beta chain sequences. A later analysis assigned V and J genes by comparing TCR nucleotide sequences with IMGT/GENE-DB human TR gene sequences. Using the TCRdist pipeline, a later analysis assigned CDR3 sequences along with most-parsimonious VDJ recombination scenarios. A later analysis defined each TCR beta chain by its CDR3 amino acid sequence plus V-gene family, and excluded reads lacking a unique V-gene family. To address suspected cross-contamination and a sequencing artifact, a later analysis removed 592 highly shared, low-generation-probability nucleotide sequences. In a later analysis, a clonal expansion index for each public chain was calculated from normalized within-repertoire ranks of inferred template counts. A later analysis computed generation probabilities with a VDJ recombination model fitted to out-of-frame rearrangements, and checked the results against IGoR. Hypergeometric tests were used in a later analysis to score TCR-TCR, TCR-HLA and TCR-CMV co-occurrence, with a repertoire-size bias correction applied to the TCR pairs. False discovery rates were estimated in a later analysis by permuting HLA or CMV assignments 20 times. In a later analysis, co-occurring TCRs were grouped with DBSCAN, and TCRdist sequence similarity was added when clustering was performed within HLA-allele-positive subsets. Co-occurrence clustering excluded repertoires with fewer than 30,000 or more than 120,000 public chains, plus five with anomalous nucleotide sharing. Held by TCRdb, this immuneACCESS table contains in-frame sequences only and omits some clones. Under half of the omission traces to an unresolved V gene where checked; the cause of the rest is unknown. V, J and clone size derive from that table, while D and trimming were established from the DNA sequence. Here the sample has 150,000 to 200,000 clones; 75% occur a single time. The ten largest account for approximately 10% of the sample.

With respect to this clone: There is no known antigen for this receptor. No per-base quality is available; no much larger clone lies one base away.

From the cysteine through the phenylalanine, the CDR3 covers 12 amino acids. The retained sequence is limited to the CDR3, 36 bases, with the frame set at the first base. The germline V and J ends show losses of 5 bases and 7 bases respectively, and no gene match explains 2 bases of the junction. Taken from the germline V gene, the CDR1 and CDR2 loops are MNHNS and SASEGT. In total, 600 or so healthy bone marrow donors made up the cohort. All cohort members were sampled while nominally healthy, although unrecorded immune exposures were likely present. The donor was CMV seropositive and was included in the group of 270 or so seropositive cohort members. Every donor gave a peripheral blood sample, and the peripheral blood mononuclear cells from that sample were used for TCR beta sequencing. Genomic DNA extraction from the blood cell samples was performed with the Qiagen DNeasy Blood Extraction Kit.

Study-level results and caveats: A cluster of highly shared sequence variants was judged likely to represent a technical artifact of the sequencing pipeline. Linkage disequilibrium might explain the correlated functional status among segregating V segments, but an unknown experimental factor could not be excluded. In this cohort, only TCR beta chains were sequenced, and detectable features were limited by the absence of alpha or paired-chain data. In a later analysis, TCR association rates were found to vary across HLA loci, with the most associated TCRs seen for DRB1 alleles and the fewest for HLA-C alleles. In a later genetic analysis, fewer N-insertions in productive TCRs were reported among donors in an Asian-associated ancestry cluster than the 666-donor mean. Roughly uniform sequencing depth across donors was assumed in presence/absence analyses, although this assumption may not hold. A later analysis associated 15,000 to 20,000 TCR beta sequences with specific HLA alleles at a false discovery rate of 0.05. Some IMGT-functional V segments, including TRBV6-2 and TRBV6-3, could not be told apart with the 87-base-pair reads, so those segments were excluded. In a later analysis, most CMV-associated TCR beta chains were found to appear HLA-restricted, with HLA associations seemingly driven largely by CMV exposure. The study gave a list of about 150 TCR beta chains associated with cytomegalovirus. A later analysis found that HLA-associated TCR beta chains were more clonally expanded and had lower generation probabilities than equally common non-associated chains. A few of the identified cytomegalovirus-associated TCR beta chains were confirmed in vitro to be specific for cytomegalovirus antigens. Broadly in line with IMGT annotations, most TCR beta V segments showed up in productive rearrangements about 90% or about 30% of the time in an earlier analysis of around 600 of the donors. When HLA alleles, especially DR and DQ, strongly co-occurred, TCR associations were difficult to assign to individual alleles. The only immune exposure information available for the cohort was CMV serostatus. A further reported finding was that TCR beta sequences accurately predicted the HLA-A and HLA-B alleles for most subjects in the first cohort. An association between a missense DCLRE1C variant and V-gene and J-gene trimming of TCR beta chains was found in a later genetic analysis and replicated in an independent cohort. The authors suggested that the approach could potentially be generalized to other disease states and immunological phenotypes. Several of the top co-occurrence clusters appeared to be linked to parvovirus B19, influenza, CMV and Epstein-Barr virus, according to a later analysis. Most TCR sequences were observed very rarely across donors, whereas some public TCRs were present in many individuals. HLA typing was unavailable for some donors at each locus, so association tests used only the typed subset. Because counts were too low, about 18 rarely observed V segments, including chromosome 9 orphons, were left out of the earlier analysis of some 640 of the donors. Cytomegalovirus status was reported to be diagnosed by the classifier with high specificity and sensitivity in both the original and validation cohorts.

Sequencing was done on a sample of PBMCs. The receptor was derived from a man between 18 and 29 years old in good health and CMV-seropositive. Here the chain combines TRBV6-1 and TRBJ2-1, and 7 bases in between align with TRBD2. The sequenced DNA: TGTGCCAGCAGTCGACTAGCAAATGAGCAGTTCTTC. Protein translation: CASSRLANEQFF.